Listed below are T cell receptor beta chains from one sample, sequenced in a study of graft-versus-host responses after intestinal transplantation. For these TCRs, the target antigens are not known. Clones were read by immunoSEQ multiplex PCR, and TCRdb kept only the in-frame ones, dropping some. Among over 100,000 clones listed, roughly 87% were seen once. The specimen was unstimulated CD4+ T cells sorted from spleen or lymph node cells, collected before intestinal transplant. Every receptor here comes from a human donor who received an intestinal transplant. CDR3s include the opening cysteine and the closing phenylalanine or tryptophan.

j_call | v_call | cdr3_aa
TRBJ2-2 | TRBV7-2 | CASSSPSVRGGELFF
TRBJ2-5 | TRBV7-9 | CASSLVQGRFAETQYF
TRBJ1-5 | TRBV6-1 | CASSEFLRGTQPQHF
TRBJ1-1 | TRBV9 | CASSVVPGKTEAFF
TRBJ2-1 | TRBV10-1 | CASSRLAWDEQFF
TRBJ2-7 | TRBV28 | CASSAGTSGRNYEQYF
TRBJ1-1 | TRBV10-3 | CAIKGQDTEAFF
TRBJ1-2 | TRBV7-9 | CASSLRDRDYGYTF
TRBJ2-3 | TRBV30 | CAWSRSFSTDTQYF
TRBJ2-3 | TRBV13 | CASSPRRRRSTDTQYF